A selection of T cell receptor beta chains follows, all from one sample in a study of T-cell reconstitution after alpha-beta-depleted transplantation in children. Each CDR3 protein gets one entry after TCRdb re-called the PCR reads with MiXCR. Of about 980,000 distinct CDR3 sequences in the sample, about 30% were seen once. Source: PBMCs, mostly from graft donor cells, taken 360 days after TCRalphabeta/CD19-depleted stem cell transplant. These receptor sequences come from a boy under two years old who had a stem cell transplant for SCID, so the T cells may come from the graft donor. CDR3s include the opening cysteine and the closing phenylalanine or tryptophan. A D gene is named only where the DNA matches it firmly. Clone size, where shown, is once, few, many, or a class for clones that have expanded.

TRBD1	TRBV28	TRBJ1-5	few	TGTGCCAGCAGTTTAGGGGGACAGGGGCGGCAGCCCCAGCATTTT	CASSLGGQGRQPQHF
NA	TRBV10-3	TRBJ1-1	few	TGTGCCATCAGGGGGGACGGGGGTGAAGCTTTCTTT	CAIRGDGGEAFF
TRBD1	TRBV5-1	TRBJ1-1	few	TGCGCCAGCAGCTGGACACAGGGGAAGAACACTGAAGCTTTCTTT	CASSWTQGKNTEAFF
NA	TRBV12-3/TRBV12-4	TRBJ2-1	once	TGTGCCAGCAGGCTGACAAGTCGGGAGCAGTTCTTC	CASRLTSREQFF
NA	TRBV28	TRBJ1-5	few	TGTGCCAGCAGTTTCTTAACCAACAATCAGCCCCAGCATTTT	CASSFLTNNQPQHF
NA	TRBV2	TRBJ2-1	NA	TGTGCCAGCAGTGTACTACGCAGCTCCTACAATGAGCAGTTCTTC	CASSVLRSSYNEQFF
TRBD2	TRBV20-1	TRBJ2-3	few	TGCAGTGCTATAGCGGGGGCTCTGGTGACAGATACGCAGTATTTT	CSAIAGALVTDTQYF
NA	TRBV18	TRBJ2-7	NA	TGTGCCAGCTCACCACGGGGCGGGGACTCCTACGAGCAGTACTTC	CASSPRGGDSYEQYF
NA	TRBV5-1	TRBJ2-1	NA	TGCGCCAGCAGCCCCCGGATAGCGACCTCCAATGAGCAGTTCTTC	CASSPRIATSNEQFF
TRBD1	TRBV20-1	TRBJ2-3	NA	TGCAGTGCTAGAGACCGGGACAGGGGTTTTTACACAGATACGCAGTATTTT	CSARDRDRGFYTDTQYF
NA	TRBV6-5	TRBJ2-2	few	TGTGCCAGCAGTTACAGCCAGCCGGGAGGAGGGGGCACCGGGGAGCTGTTTTTT	CASSYSQPGGGGTGELFF
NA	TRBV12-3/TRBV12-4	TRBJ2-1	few	TGTGCCAGCAGTTTCGGGTCCTATGAGCAGTTCTTC	CASSFGSYEQFF
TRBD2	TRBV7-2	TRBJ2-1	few	TGTGCCAGCAGCTTAAGGGCCGGGACTAGCGGTTACAATGAGCAGTTCTTC	CASSLRAGTSGYNEQFF
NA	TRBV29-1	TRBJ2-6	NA	TGCAGCGGTATGGACAGCGGCGGGGCCAACGTCCTGACTTTC	CSGMDSGGANVLTF
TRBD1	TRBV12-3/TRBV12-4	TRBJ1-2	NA	TGTGCCAGCAGTCGGCGACAGGGCTACGGCTACACCTTC	CASSRRQGYGYTF
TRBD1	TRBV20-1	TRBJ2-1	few	TGCAGTGCTAGTCCGGGACAGGGTTACAATGAGCAGTTCTTC	CSASPGQGYNEQFF
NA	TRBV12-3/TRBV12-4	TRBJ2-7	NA	TGTGCCAGCAGTCCCCACGACAGAGAGCAGTACTTC	CASSPHDREQYF
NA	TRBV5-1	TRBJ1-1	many	TGTGCCAGCAGTTTATCAGGGGCGAACACTGAAGCTTTCTTT	CASSLSGANTEAFF
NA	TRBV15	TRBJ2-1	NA	TGTGCCACCAGCAGAGATCGGGGTGAGCAGTTCTTC	CATSRDRGEQFF
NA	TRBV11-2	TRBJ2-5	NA	TGTGCCAGCAGCTTAGTTCGGGGGTCCCAAGAGACCCAGTACTTC	CASSLVRGSQETQYF
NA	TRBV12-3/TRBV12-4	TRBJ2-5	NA	TGTGCCAGCAGTTCACCCTCCCGGGGCCGGGTGGAGACCCAGTACTTC	CASSSPSRGRVETQYF
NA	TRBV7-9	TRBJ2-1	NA	TGTGCCAGCAGCTCATTAGGCGGTGGCTCCTACAATGAGCAGTTCTTC	CASSSLGGGSYNEQFF
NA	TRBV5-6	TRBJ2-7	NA	TGTGCCAGCAGTCGCCTGGACAGTCTATTCTCGGGCGAGCAGTACTTC	CASSRLDSLFSGEQYF
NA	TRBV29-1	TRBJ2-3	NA	TGCAGCGTTGAAGATCCCAGACGGCTAAGCTTAGATACGCAGTATTTT	CSVEDPRRLSLDTQYF
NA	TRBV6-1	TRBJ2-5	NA	TGTGCCAGCAGGGACCCGGGTTCTGAGACCCAGTACTTC	CASRDPGSETQYF
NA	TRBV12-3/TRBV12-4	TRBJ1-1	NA	TGTGCCAGCACCTCGGGGACGCCGAACACTGAAGCTTTCTTT	CASTSGTPNTEAFF
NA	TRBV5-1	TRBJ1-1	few	TGCGCCAGCAGCTCCCAGCGGGCCACTGAAGCTTTCTTT	CASSSQRATEAFF
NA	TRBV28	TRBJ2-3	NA	TGTGCCAGCAGCCTCGCACCGACAACAGATACGCAGTATTTT	CASSLAPTTDTQYF
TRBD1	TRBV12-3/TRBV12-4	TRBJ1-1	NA	TGTGCCAGCAGCCGTGCCCAGGGGGGAGCTTTCTTT	CASSRAQGGAFF
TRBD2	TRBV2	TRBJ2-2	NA	TGTGCCAGCAGTATAGCGGGAGGGCCCCCCGGGGAGCTGTTTTTT	CASSIAGGPPGELFF
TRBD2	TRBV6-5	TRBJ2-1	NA	TGTGCCAGCAGTTACGATAGACGGGGGGATAATGAGCAGTTCTTC	CASSYDRRGDNEQFF
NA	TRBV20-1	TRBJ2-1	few	TGCAGTGCTGGCCGACTGGGTGAGCAGTTCTTC	CSAGRLGEQFF
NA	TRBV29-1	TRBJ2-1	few	TGCAGCGGGGACTCATATTTATACAATGAGCAGTTCTTC	CSGDSYLYNEQFF
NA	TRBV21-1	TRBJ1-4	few	TGTGCCAGCAGCCCTGACGGGACAGGGAAGGTAGAAAAACTGTTTTTT	CASSPDGTGKVEKLFF
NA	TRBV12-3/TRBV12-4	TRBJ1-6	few	TGTGCCAGCAGTCCCCACGGGAGGGAGCGAAATTCACCCCTCCACTTT	CASSPHGRERNSPLHF
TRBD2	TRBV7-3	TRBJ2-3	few	TGTGCCAGCAGCTATAGCGGGGGGCCAGCAGATACGCAGTATTTT	CASSYSGGPADTQYF
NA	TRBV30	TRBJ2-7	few	TGTGCCTGGAGTGGCCTGACAGGGAGGGCCTACGAGCAGTACTTC	CAWSGLTGRAYEQYF
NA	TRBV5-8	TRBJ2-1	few	TGTGCCAGCAGCCCCGATGAGCAGTTCTTC	CASSPDEQFF
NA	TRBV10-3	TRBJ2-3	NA	TGTGCCATCAGTGCCCGCGGGACACCGGTATTTGGTACGCAGTATTTT	CAISARGTPVFGTQYF
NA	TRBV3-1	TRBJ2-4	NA	TGTGCCAGCAGCCTGACCGGGACAAGGAACATTCAGTACTTC	CASSLTGTRNIQYF
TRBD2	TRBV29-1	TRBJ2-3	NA	TGCAGCTCGGACCTAGCGGGGCGGAGCACAGATACGCAGTATTTT	CSSDLAGRSTDTQYF
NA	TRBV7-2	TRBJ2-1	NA	TGTGCCAGCAGCCAACCTTGGACGGTCAACAATGAGCAGTTCTTC	CASSQPWTVNNEQFF
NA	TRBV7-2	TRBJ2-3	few	TGTGCCAGCAGCTTAGCCCAAGGTCCCCTATACACAGATACGCAGTATTTT	CASSLAQGPLYTDTQYF
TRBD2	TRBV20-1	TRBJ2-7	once	TGCAGTGCTAGTACGATAGCGGGGGGGCTCTCCTACGAGCAGTACTTC	CSASTIAGGLSYEQYF
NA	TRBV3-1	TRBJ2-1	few	TGTGCCAGCAGCCAAGAAACAGGCTACAATGAGCAGTTCTTC	CASSQETGYNEQFF
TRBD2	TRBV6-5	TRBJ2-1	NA	TGTGCCAGCAGTTACCCGGGGGGGTCATACAATGAGCAGTTCTTC	CASSYPGGSYNEQFF
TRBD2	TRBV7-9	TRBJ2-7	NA	TGTGCCAGCAGCCCTCTCAGCGGGAAAAGCTCCTACGAGCAGTACTTC	CASSPLSGKSSYEQYF
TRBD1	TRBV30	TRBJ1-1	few	TGTGCCTGGAGCCAATTAACAGGGGTTAACACTGAAGCTTTCTTT	CAWSQLTGVNTEAFF